One T cell receptor (beta chain) is described in this entry. Its antigen is currently unknown. This entry is derived from a study of blood T cells in healthy people across ages. Study outcomes and limitations: Diversity was estimated from one million T cells, and these estimates were considered underestimates. The unknown donor CMV status may have confounded expanded clonotype changes. Naive CD4+ cells and diversity were both higher in long-lived donors than in aged donors.

The trim removed 6 bases at V and 7 bases at J, leaving 16 bases unmatched. The germline V gene encodes CDR1 SGHTA and CDR2 FQGNSA. The length of the CDR3 is 16 residues. Together with a sample-barcoded 5' primer, a J-beta primer mix was included in a second PCR lasting roughly 6 to 12 cycles. Every cDNA molecule bore a tag from a template-switch adaptor containing 12 random nucleotides. One entry per CDR3 protein results from TCRdb running MiXCR on the 5' RACE reads. This sample has approximately 680,000 distinct CDR3 sequences, with 32% found just once. The gene calls are TRBV7-2 and TRBJ2-5; 8 bases align to TRBD2. The source of this sequence is a woman over 75 in good health. Sequencing was done on a sample of blood. The CDR3 protein is CASSSIGATGGGTQYF. The CDR3 bases are TGTGCCAGCAGTTCAATTGGGGCCACGGGAGGGGGGACCCAGTACTTC.